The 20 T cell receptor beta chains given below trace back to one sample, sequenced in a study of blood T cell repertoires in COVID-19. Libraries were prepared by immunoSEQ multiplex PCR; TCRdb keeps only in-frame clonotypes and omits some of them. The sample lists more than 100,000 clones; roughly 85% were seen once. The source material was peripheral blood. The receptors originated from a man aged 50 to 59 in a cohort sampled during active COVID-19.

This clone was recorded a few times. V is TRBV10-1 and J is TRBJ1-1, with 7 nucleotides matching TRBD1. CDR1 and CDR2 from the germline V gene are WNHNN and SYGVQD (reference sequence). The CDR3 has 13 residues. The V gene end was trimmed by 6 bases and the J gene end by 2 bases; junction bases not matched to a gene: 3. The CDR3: CASSGQANTEAFF. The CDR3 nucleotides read TGCGCCAGCAGCGGACAGGCTAACACTGAAGCTTTCTTT.

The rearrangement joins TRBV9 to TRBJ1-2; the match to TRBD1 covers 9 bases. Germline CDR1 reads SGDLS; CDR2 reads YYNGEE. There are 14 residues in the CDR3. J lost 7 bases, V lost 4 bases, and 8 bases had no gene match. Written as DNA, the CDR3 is TGTGCCAGCAGCTACCGACAGGGGGGCTCTGGCTACACCTTC. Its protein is CASSYRQGGSGYTF. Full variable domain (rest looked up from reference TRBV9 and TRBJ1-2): DSGVTQTPKHLITATGQRVTLRCSPRSGDLSVYWYQQSLDQGLQFLIQYYNGEERAKGNILERFSAQQFPDLHSELNLSSLELGDSALYFCASSYRQGGSGYTFGSGTRLTVV.

The CDR3 bases are TGCGCCAGCAGCCAAGATCCGGGGACAGGGGCACCAGATACGCAGTATTTT. This encodes CASSQDPGTGAPDTQYF. V is TRBV4-1 and J is TRBJ2-3, with 10 bases fitting TRBD1. CDR1 is MGHRA, CDR2 YSYEKL, per germline. The CDR3 extends over 17 amino acids. With V trimmed by 0 bases and J by 4 bases, 7 bases remained unmatched.

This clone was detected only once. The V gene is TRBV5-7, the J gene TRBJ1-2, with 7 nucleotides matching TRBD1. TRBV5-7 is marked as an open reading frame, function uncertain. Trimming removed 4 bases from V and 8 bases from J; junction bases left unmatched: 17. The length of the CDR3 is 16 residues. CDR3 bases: TGTGCCAGCAGCACAGGGGCAACGGACAGACCTAAAGGCTACACCTTC. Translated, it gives CASSTGATDRPKGYTF.

The DNA of the CDR3 is TGTGCCAGCAGCGACAGACCCGGAACAGCTTCAAGCACAGATACGCAGTATTTT. Its translation is CASSDRPGTASSTDTQYF. This rearrangement joins TRBV9 to TRBJ2-3; D unresolved. Trimming took off 3 bases at V and 0 bases at J, with 20 bases between the two ends. There are 18 residues in the CDR3. Germline V gene data show CDR1 as SGDLS and CDR2 as YYNGEE.

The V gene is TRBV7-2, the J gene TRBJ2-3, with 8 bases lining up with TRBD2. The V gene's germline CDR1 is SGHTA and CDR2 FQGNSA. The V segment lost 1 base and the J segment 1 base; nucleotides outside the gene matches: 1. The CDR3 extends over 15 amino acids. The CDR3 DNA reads TGTGCCAGCAGCTTAGACGGGGGGGGCACAGATACGCAGTATTTT. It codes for CASSLDGGGTDTQYF.

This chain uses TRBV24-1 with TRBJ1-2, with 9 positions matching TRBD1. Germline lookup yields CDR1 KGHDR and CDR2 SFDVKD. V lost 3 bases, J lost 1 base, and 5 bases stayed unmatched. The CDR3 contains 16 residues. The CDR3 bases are TGTGCCACCAGTGATCCGGGGACAGGGAATAACTATGGCTACACCTTC. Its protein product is CATSDPGTGNNYGYTF.

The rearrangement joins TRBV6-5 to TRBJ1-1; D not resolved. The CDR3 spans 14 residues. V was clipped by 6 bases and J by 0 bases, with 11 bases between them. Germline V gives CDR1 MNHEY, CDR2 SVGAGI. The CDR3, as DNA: TGTGCCAGCAGGCGACACGAGATGAACACTGAAGCTTTCTTT. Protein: CASRRHEMNTEAFF.

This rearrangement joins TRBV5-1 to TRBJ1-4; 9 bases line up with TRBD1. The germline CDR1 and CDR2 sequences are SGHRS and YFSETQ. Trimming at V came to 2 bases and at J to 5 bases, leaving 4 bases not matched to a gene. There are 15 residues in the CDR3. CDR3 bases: TGCGCCAGCAGCTTTGGGACAGGGTCGAATGAAAAACTGTTTTTT. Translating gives CASSFGTGSNEKLFF.

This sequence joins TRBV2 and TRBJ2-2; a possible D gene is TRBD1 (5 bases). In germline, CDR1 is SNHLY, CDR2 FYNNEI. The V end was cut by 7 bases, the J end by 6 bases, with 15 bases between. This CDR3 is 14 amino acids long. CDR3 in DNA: TGTGCCAGCACGGCCAGGGCCTCATCCGGGGAGCTGTTTTTT. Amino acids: CASTARASSGELFF.

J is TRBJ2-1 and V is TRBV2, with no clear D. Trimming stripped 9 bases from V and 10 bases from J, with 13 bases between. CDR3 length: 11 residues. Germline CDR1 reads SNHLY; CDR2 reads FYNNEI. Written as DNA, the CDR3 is TGTGCCAGAGCGCCGCTTCAGGAGCAGTTCTTC. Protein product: CARAPLQEQFF.

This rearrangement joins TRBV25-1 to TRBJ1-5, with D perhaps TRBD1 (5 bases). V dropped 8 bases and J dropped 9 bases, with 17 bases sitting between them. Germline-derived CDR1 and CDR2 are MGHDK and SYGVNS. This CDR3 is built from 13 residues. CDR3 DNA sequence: TGTGCCAGCGGGAGGTCGGGGGGAGGGCCCCAGCATTTT. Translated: CASGRSGGGPQHF. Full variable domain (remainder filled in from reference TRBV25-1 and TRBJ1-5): EADIYQTPRYLVIGTGKKITLECSQTMGHDKMYWYQQDPGMELHLIHYSYGVNSTEKGDLSSESTVSRIRTEHFPLTLESARPSHTSQYLCASGRSGGGPQHFGDGTRLSIL.

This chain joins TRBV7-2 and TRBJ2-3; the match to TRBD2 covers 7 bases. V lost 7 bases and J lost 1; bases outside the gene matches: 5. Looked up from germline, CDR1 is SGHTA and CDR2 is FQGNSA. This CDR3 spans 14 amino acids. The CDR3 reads CASTSRGGTDTQYF. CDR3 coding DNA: TGTGCCAGCACCTCCCGGGGGGGCACAGATACGCAGTATTTT.

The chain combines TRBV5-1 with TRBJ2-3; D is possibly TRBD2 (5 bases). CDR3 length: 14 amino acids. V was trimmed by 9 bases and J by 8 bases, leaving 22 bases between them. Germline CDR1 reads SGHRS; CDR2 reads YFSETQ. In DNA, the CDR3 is TGCGCCACCCGTGGACTCCTGACATCGGGTACGCAGTATTTT. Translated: CATRGLLTSGTQYF.

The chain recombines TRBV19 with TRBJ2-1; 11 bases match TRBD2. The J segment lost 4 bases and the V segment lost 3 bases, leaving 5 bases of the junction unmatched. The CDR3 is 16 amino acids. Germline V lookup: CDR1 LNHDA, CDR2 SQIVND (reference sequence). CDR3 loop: CASSILAGGPYNEQFF. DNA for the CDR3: TGTGCCAGTAGTATTTTAGCGGGGGGGCCTTACAATGAGCAGTTCTTC.

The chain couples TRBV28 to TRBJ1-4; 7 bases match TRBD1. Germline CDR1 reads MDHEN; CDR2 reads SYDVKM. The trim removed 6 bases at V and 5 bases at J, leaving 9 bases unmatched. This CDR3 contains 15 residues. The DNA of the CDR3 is TGTGCCAGCAGGAGGCGGGACAGCCAAAATGAAAAACTGTTTTTT. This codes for CASRRRDSQNEKLFF.

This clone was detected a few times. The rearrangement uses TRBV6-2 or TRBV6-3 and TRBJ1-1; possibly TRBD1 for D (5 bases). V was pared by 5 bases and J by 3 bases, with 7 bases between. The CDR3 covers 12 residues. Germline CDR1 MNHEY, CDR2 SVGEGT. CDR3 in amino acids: CASSDSYTEAFF. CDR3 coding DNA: TGTGCCAGCAGTGACAGTTACACTGAAGCTTTCTTT.

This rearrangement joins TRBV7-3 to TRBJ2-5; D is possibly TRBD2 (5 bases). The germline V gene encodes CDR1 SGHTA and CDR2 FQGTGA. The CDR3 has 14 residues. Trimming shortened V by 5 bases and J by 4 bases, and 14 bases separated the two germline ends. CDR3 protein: CASSPGGFGETQYF. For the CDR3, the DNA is TGTGCCAGCAGCCCAGGAGGCTTCGGAGAGACCCAGTACTTC.

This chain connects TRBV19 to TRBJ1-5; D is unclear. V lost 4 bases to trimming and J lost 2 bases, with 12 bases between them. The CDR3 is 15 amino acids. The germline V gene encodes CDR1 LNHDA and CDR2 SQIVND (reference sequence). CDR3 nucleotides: TGTGCCAGTAGTACCGGGAGAGGCGGCAATCAGCCCCAGCATTTT. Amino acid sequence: CASSTGRGGNQPQHF.

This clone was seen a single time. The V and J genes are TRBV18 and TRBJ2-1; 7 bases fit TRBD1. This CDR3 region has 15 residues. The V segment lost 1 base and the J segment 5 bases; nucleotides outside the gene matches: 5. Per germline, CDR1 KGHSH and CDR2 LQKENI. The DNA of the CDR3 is TGTGCCAGCTCACCACAGGGGGCGGCCAACAATGAGCAGTTCTTC. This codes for CASSPQGAANNEQFF.